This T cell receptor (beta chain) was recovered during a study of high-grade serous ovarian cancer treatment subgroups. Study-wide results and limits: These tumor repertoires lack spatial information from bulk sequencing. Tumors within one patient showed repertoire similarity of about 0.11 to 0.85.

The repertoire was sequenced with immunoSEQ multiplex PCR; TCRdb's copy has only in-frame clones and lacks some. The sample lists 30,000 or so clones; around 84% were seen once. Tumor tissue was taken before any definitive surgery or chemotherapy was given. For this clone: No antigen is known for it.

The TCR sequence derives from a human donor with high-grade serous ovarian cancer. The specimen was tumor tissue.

CDR3 loop: CASRRTGGGYGYTF. The CDR3, as DNA: TGTGCCAGCAGGCGAACAGGGGGCGGCTATGGCTACACCTTC. The J gene is TRBJ1-2, the V gene TRBV28; 9 positions match TRBD1. The CDR3 totals 14 residues. V shed 6 bases, J shed 4 bases, and the junction held 6 bases outside the gene matches. Germline CDR1 is MDHEN and CDR2 is SYDVKM.